These 2 T cell receptor beta chains were all obtained from the same sample, sequenced in a study of blood T cell repertoires in COVID-19. Profiled with immunoSEQ multiplex PCR; TCRdb holds only in-frame clones, not every one. The sample consists of tens of thousands of clones, around 85% of them appearing once. Sequenced: peripheral blood. The source of these receptors is an older man with acute or convalescent COVID-19.

The chain couples TRBV10-3 to TRBJ2-1, with TRBD2 identical over 16 bases. CDR3 length equals 16 residues. Per germline, CDR1 ENHRY and CDR2 SYGVKD. After removal of 4 bases from V and 9 bases from J, the junction contained 6 bases not matched to a gene. In DNA, the CDR3 is TGTGCCATCAGTGCGGGACTAGCGGGAGGGCCAATTGAGCAGTTCTTC. Translation gives CAISAGLAGGPIEQFF.

This clone was detected only once. The chain carries TRBV27 and TRBJ1-1, with TRBD1 matching over 7 bases. The junction had 4 bases not matched to a gene; V was cut back by 6 bases and J by 3 bases. The CDR3 sequence is 13 residues long. Germline CDR1 and CDR2: MNHEY and SMNVEV (reference sequence). This CDR3 reads CASSTGQYTEAFF. DNA for the CDR3: TGTGCCAGCAGCACGGGACAGTACACTGAAGCTTTCTTT.